The next 21 T cell receptor beta chains were all read from a single sample in a study of OX40 agonist ivuxolimab in advanced cancers. Libraries were prepared through the immunoSEQ multiplex PCR assay. TCRdb re-hosts the immuneACCESS table, in-frame sequences only. Its copies lack some clones; in the studies checked, an unresolved V gene accounts for under half of them, and the cause for the rest is not known. The sample table lists 70,000 to 75,000 clones, 85% of them with a count of one. The top ten constitute over 4.5% of the sample. Sequencing used CD4+ or CD8+ T cells sorted from blood, obtained in a trial of the OX40 agonist ivuxolimab. The receptors here all came from an adult with an advanced solid tumor such as melanoma, head and neck, liver or kidney cancer.

About this clone: One junction end does not reproduce the germline sequence, and a read error may be involved. The CDR3 spells CASSPISSDNEQFF. CDR3 coding DNA: TGTGCCAGCTCACCAATCTCCTCCGACAATGAGCAGTTCTTC. This chain joins TRBV18 and TRBJ2-1; D remains unclear. From germline, CDR1 is KGHSH and CDR2 LQKENI. This CDR3 contains 14 residues.

This chain joins TRBV6-1 and TRBJ2-3; the D is unclear. V lost 3 bases to trimming and J lost 0 bases, with 7 bases between them. Germline V gene lookup returns CDR1 MNHNS and CDR2 SASEGT. The CDR3 runs 14 residues. CDR3 nucleotide sequence: TGTGCCAGCAGTGACCTCGCTAGCACAGATACGCAGTATTTT. Translated, it gives CASSDLASTDTQYF.

J is TRBJ2-5 and V is TRBV5-1, with 7 bases lining up with TRBD1. This CDR3 is built from 14 residues. V lost 4 bases, J lost 1 base, and 4 bases stayed unmatched. Germline V gene sequence: CDR1 SGHRS, CDR2 YFSETQ. The CDR3, as DNA: TGCGCCAGCAGCCTGACAGGGTTCCAAGAGACCCAGTACTTC. This codes for CASSLTGFQETQYF.

The CDR3 coding sequence is TGTGCCACCAGCAGAGATCCGGGCGGCAATCAGCCCCAGCATTTT. This translates into CATSRDPGGNQPQHF. The chain employs TRBV15 and TRBJ1-5; D is uncertain. The CDR3 runs 15 residues. Per the germline V gene, CDR1 is LNHNV and CDR2 is YYDKDF (reference sequence). Between the trimmed V and J ends, which lost 0 bases and 2 bases, there was a span of 8 bases.

J is TRBJ2-7 and V is TRBV6-6; D perhaps matches TRBD1 (5 bases). Germline assignment: CDR1 MNHNY and CDR2 SVGAGI (reference sequence). Trimming stripped 2 bases from V and 3 bases from J, with 11 bases between. The CDR3 runs 14 residues. The CDR3 is CASSYGQGNYEQYF. In DNA, the CDR3 is TGTGCCAGCAGTTACGGGCAGGGAAACTACGAGCAGTACTTC.

Here the CDR3 reads CASGGASPPYEQYF. CDR3 DNA: TGTGCCAGCGGAGGGGCTTCCCCACCCTACGAGCAGTACTTC. V usage is TRBV28 and J usage is TRBJ2-7, with a weak D call TRBD2 (6 bases). The CDR3 contains 14 residues. The germline V gene encodes CDR1 MDHEN and CDR2 SYDVKM. Trimming shortened V by 8 bases and J by 2 bases, and 16 bases separated the two germline ends.

This chain links TRBV19 with TRBJ2-3, with TRBD2 as a possible D gene (7 bases). The CDR3 sequence is 14 residues long. The germline V and J ends were trimmed by 6 bases and 3 bases, with 13 bases remaining between them. Germline-derived CDR1 and CDR2 are LNHDA and SQIVND (reference sequence). CDR3 DNA sequence: TGTGCCAGTAGCCCAAGGGGGGGAACAGATACGCAGTATTTT. Amino acids: CASSPRGGTDTQYF.

The chain employs TRBV5-4 and TRBJ1-5; D uncertain. The germline V and J ends were trimmed by 2 bases and 2 bases, with 5 bases remaining between them. Per germline, CDR1 SGHNT and CDR2 YYREEE (reference sequence). The CDR3 loop spans 13 amino acids. The CDR3 nucleotides read TGTGCCAGCAGCTTCCCACGCAATCAGCCCCAGCATTTT. As protein: CASSFPRNQPQHF.

The chain is built from TRBV5-1 and TRBJ1-3, with D possibly being TRBD1 (5 bases). Germline V lookup: CDR1 SGHRS, CDR2 YFSETQ. The CDR3 spans 15 residues. V was pared by 4 bases and J by 0 bases, with 11 bases between. The CDR3 nucleotides are TGCGCCAGCAGCCAGCAGGGCAACTCTGGAAACACCATATATTTT. Translated: CASSQQGNSGNTIYF. The full variable domain, in which reference TRBV5-1 and TRBJ1-3 provide the parts outside the CDR3, is KAGVTQTPRYLIKTRGQQVTLSCSPISGHRSVSWYQQTPGQGLQFLFEYFSETQRNKGNFPGRFSGRQFSNSRSEMNVSTLELGDSALYLCASSQQGNSGNTIYFGEGSWLTVV.

The chain links TRBV4-2 to TRBJ1-1; no clear D gene. The germline gives CDR1 LGHNA, CDR2 YNFKEQ. The CDR3 totals 11 residues. The V end was cut by 0 bases, the J end by 7 bases, with 3 bases between. CDR3 sequence: CASSQDREAFF. The DNA for the CDR3 is TGTGCCAGCAGCCAAGACCGTGAAGCTTTCTTT.

The J gene is TRBJ2-3, the V gene TRBV6-6; D perhaps matches TRBD2 (5 bases). CDR1 is MNHNY, CDR2 SVGAGI, per germline (reference sequence). The CDR3 is 16 amino acids. V gave up 2 bases and J gave up 4 bases, with 16 bases separating them. This CDR3 reads CASSYGLADGADTQYF. The CDR3, as DNA: TGTGCCAGCAGTTACGGGCTAGCTGACGGGGCAGATACGCAGTATTTT.

J is TRBJ2-2 and V is TRBV15, with D uncertain. Trimming removed 4 bases from V and 0 bases from J, with 6 bases in between. There are 14 residues in the CDR3. Germline lookup yields CDR1 LNHNV and CDR2 YYDKDF (reference sequence). CDR3 sequence reads: CATSTMTNTGELFF. The CDR3, as DNA: TGTGCCACCAGCACTATGACGAACACCGGGGAGCTGTTTTTT. Complete variable domain (other parts from reference TRBV15 and TRBJ2-2): DAMVIQNPRYQVTQFGKPVTLSCSQTLNHNVMYWYQQKSSQAPKLLFHYYDKDFNNEADTPDNFQSRRPNTSFCFLDIRSPGLGDTAMYLCATSTMTNTGELFFGEGSRLTVL.

V is TRBV19 and J is TRBJ1-5, with D possibly being TRBD1 (5 bases). Germline values: CDR1 LNHDA, CDR2 SQIVND (reference sequence). Between the trimmed V and J ends, which lost 6 bases and 0 bases, there was a span of 12 bases. This CDR3 is built from 15 residues. CDR3 protein: CASSAGVYSNQPQHF. The CDR3 nucleotides read TGTGCCAGTAGCGCGGGGGTGTATAGCAATCAGCCCCAGCATTTT. Full variable domain (outside the CDR3, taken from reference TRBV19 and TRBJ1-5): DGGITQSPKYLFRKEGQNVTLSCEQNLNHDAMYWYRQDPGQGLRLIYYSQIVNDFQKGDIAEGYSVSREKKESFPLTVTSAQKNPTAFYLCASSAGVYSNQPQHFGDGTRLSIL.

The rearrangement joins TRBV15 to TRBJ1-5; D is uncertain. The CDR3 covers 15 residues. V lost 0 bases, J lost 0 bases, and 6 bases lay in between. Germline V lookup: CDR1 LNHNV, CDR2 YYDKDF (reference sequence). CDR3 in DNA: TGTGCCACCAGCAGAGACAGTTATAGCAATCAGCCCCAGCATTTT. Translated, it gives CATSRDSYSNQPQHF.

This clone was counted once. The genes are TRBV18 and TRBJ1-3, with D hard to call. CDR1 is KGHSH and CDR2 is LQKENI in the germline V gene. CDR3 size: 16 residues. The ends were cut back, 5 bases at V and 7 bases at J, with 21 bases in the middle. CDR3 amino acids: CASSTANILSGNTIYF. For the CDR3, the DNA is TGTGCCAGCTCAACGGCGAATATCCTTAGTGGGAACACCATATATTTT.

There are a few counts of this clone. The chain links TRBV18 to TRBJ2-5, with 9 bases fitting TRBD1. V gave up 1 base and J gave up 4 bases; unmatched junction bases: 7. Germline lookup yields CDR1 KGHSH and CDR2 LQKENI. The CDR3 loop spans 16 amino acids. Here the CDR3 reads CASSPQTGGRGETQYF. CDR3 bases: TGTGCCAGCTCACCACAAACAGGGGGCAGGGGAGAGACCCAGTACTTC.

The V call is TRBV19, the J call TRBJ2-5; TRBD1 matches at 8 bases. This CDR3 contains 14 residues. Germline CDR1 LNHDA, CDR2 SQIVND (reference sequence). Trimming at V came to 5 bases and at J to 5 bases, leaving 7 bases not matched to a gene. The DNA of the CDR3 is TGTGCCAGTAGTGTGGGACAGGCTCGGGAGACCCAGTACTTC. Translating it yields CASSVGQARETQYF. The whole variable domain, filled in from reference TRBV19 and TRBJ2-5, reads DGGITQSPKYLFRKEGQNVTLSCEQNLNHDAMYWYRQDPGQGLRLIYYSQIVNDFQKGDIAEGYSVSREKKESFPLTVTSAQKNPTAFYLCASSVGQARETQYFGPGTRLLVL.

The table lists this clone with a few counts. The rearrangement joins TRBV4-1 to TRBJ2-1, with TRBD1 as a possible D gene (5 bases). Germline loops: CDR1 MGHRA, CDR2 YSYEKL. Trimming shortened V by 0 bases and J by 2 bases, and 14 bases separated the two germline ends. There are 17 residues in the CDR3. The CDR3 protein is CASSQDWGRVTYNEQFF. The CDR3 DNA sequence: TGCGCCAGCAGCCAAGATTGGGGCAGGGTGACCTACAATGAGCAGTTCTTC.

The chain joins TRBV28 to TRBJ1-5; D call uncertain. Germline assignment: CDR1 MDHEN and CDR2 SYDVKM. The CDR3 is 13 amino acids. Trimming shortened V by 10 bases and J by 7 bases, and 17 bases separated the two germline ends. This CDR3 is CATTWRLGQPQHF. The DNA of the CDR3 is TGTGCCACTACATGGCGGCTCGGGCAGCCCCAGCATTTT.

This clone is a singleton in its sample. The limits of the CDR3 on the DNA are not certain, so only TCRdb's listed CDR3 is given. The chain couples TRBV27 to TRBJ2-7; TRBD2, the D gene given by the table, was not confirmed from the DNA. Germline CDR1 MNHEY, CDR2 SMNVEV (reference sequence). The CDR3 numbers 17 amino acids, ends counted. The CDR3 loop reads CASSSSPPGLVFYEQYF.

The chain links TRBV6-5 to TRBJ2-7; D is undetermined. The germline V and J ends were trimmed by 2 bases and 3 bases, with 8 bases remaining between them. The CDR3 is made up of 13 amino acids. CDR1 is MNHEY, CDR2 SVGAGI, per germline. The CDR3 sequence: CASSYGQSYEQYV. CDR3 bases: TGTGCCAGCAGTTACGGGCAGAGCTACGAGCAGTACGTC.